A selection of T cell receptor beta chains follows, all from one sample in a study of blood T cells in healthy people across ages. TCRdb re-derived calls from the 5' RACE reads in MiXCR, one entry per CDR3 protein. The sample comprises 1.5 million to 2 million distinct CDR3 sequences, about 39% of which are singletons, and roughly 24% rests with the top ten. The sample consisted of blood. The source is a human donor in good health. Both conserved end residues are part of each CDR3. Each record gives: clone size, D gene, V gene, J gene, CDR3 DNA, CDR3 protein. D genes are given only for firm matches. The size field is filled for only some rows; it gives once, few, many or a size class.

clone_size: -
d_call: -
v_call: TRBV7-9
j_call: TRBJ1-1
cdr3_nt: TGTGCCAGCAGCTTAGAAAACACAAACGAAGCTTTCTTT
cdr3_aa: CASSLENTNEAFF

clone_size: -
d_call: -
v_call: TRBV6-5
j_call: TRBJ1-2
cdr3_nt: TGTGCCAGCAGTTACTTGGGCCGGGGCTACACCTTC
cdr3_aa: CASSYLGRGYTF

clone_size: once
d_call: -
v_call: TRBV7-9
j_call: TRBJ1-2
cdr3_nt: TGTGCCAGCAGCCGCCTAGGAGGGGTCGCCTATGGCTACACCTTC
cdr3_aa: CASSRLGGVAYGYTF

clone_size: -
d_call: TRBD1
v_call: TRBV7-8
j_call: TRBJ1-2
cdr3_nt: TGTGCCAGCAGCCCTGACGGACAGGGCTACTATGGCTACACCTTC
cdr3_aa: CASSPDGQGYYGYTF

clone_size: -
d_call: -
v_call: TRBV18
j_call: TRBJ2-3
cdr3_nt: TGTGCCAGCTCACGGGGTGTTCGGGCAGATACGCAGTATTTT
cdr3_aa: CASSRGVRADTQYF

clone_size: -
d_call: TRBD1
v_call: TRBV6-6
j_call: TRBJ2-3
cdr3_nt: TGTGCCAGCAGTTCTCTGACAGGGGGCGAGGGAGATACGCAGTATTTT
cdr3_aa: CASSSLTGGEGDTQYF

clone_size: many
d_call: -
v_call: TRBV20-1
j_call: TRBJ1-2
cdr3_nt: TGCAGTGCTAGAGACCCCAGGTCCTCAAGCGGCTACACCTTC
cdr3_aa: CSARDPRSSSGYTF

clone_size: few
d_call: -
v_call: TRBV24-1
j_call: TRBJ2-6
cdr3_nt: TGTGCCACCAGTGATGCCACAGGGCCTACATCTGGGGCCAACGTCCTGACTTTC
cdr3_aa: CATSDATGPTSGANVLTF

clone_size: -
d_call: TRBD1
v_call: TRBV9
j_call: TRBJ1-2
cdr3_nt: TGTGCCAGCAGCGGGACAGGTGATTACACCTTC
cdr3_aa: CASSGTGDYTF

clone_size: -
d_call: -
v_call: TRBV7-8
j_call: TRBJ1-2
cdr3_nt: TGTGCCAGCAGCCCAGATTATGTTAACTATGGCTACACCTTC
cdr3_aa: CASSPDYVNYGYTF

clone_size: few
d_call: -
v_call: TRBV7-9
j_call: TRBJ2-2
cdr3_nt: TGTGCCAGCAGCTCAACCCCAGTATACGACACCGGGGAGCTGTTTTTT
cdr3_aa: CASSSTPVYDTGELFF

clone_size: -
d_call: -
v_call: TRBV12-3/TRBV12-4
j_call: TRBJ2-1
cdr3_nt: TGTGCCAGCAGGCCCGGGACGGCCAATGAGCAGTTCTTC
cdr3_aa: CASRPGTANEQFF

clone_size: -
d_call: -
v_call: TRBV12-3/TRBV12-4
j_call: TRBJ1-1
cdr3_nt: TGTGCCAGCAGTTTAGGAGGGGAAGATACTGAAGCTTTCTTT
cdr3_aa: CASSLGGEDTEAFF

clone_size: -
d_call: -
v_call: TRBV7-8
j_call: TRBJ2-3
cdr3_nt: TGTGCCAGCAGCTTTTGGGGGACACACGGAGATACGCAGTATTTT
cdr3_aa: CASSFWGTHGDTQYF

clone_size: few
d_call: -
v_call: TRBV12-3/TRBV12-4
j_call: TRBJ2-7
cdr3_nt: TGTGCCAGCAGTTTCATAGGGGAGTCCTACGAGCAGTACTTC
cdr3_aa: CASSFIGESYEQYF

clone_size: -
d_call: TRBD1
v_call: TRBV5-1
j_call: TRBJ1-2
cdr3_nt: TGCGCCAGCAACTCCGGGACAGGAGTAGCTAACTATGGCTACACCTTC
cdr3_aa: CASNSGTGVANYGYTF

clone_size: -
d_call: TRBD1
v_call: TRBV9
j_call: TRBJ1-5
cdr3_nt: TGTGCCAGCAGCTTTACAGGGGATAATCAGCCCCAGCATTTT
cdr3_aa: CASSFTGDNQPQHF

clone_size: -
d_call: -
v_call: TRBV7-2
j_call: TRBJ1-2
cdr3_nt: TGTGCCAGCAGCCTATTCTGGGGAAATGGCTACACCTTC
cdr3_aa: CASSLFWGNGYTF

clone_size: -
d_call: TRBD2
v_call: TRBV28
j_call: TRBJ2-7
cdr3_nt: TGTGCCAGCAGTTTCGGACTAGTCAACTCCTACGAGCAGTACTTC
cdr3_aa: CASSFGLVNSYEQYF

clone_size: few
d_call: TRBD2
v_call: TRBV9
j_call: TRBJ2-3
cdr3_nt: TGTGCCAGCAGCGTCGGACTAGCTGTCACCTCTAGCACAGATACGCAGTATTTT
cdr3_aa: CASSVGLAVTSSTDTQYF

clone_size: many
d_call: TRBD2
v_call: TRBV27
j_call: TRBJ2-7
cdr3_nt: TGTGCCAGCAGTTCCGCGGGGGAATCCTACGAGCAGTACTTC
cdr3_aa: CASSSAGESYEQYF

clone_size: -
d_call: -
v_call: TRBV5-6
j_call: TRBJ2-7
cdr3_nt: TGTGCCAGCAGCTTGTTCACGGCTTCCTACGAGCAGTACTTC
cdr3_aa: CASSLFTASYEQYF

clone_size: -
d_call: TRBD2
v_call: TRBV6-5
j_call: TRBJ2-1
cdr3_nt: TGTGCCAGCAGCGGCCTTAGCGGGGGGGCATACAATGAGCAGTTCTTC
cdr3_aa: CASSGLSGGAYNEQFF

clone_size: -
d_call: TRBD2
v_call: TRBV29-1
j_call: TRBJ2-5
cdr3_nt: TGCAGCGGGGCCTTTAGCGGGGCGGAGACCCAGTACTTC
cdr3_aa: CSGAFSGAETQYF

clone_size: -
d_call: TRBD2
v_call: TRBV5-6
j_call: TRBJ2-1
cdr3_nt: TGTGCCAGCAGTTCCGTAGCGGGGGTACCCTACAATGAGCAGTTCTTC
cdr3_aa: CASSSVAGVPYNEQFF

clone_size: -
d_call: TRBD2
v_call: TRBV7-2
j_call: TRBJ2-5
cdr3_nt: TGTGCCAGCAGCTCCCGAGGGCAGCGGGGCCAAGGGACCCAGTACTTC
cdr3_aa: CASSSRGQRGQGTQYF

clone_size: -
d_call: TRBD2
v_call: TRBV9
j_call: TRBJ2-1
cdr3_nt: TGTGCCAGCAGCGTGGGGACTAGCTCGGTCAATGAGCAGTTCTTC
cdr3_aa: CASSVGTSSVNEQFF

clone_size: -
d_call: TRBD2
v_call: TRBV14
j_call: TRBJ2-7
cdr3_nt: TGCGCCAGCAGCCAAAAGTGGGGGGGGCAGTACTTC
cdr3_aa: CASSQKWGGQYF

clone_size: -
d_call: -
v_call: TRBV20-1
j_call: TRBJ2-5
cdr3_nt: TGCAGTGCTAGTTCAGGAGTGTACCAAGAGACCCAGTACTTC
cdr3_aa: CSASSGVYQETQYF

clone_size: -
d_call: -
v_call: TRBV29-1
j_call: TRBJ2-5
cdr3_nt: TGCAGCGCGACTGGAGCGCTTCACCAAGAGACCCAGTACTTC
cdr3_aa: CSATGALHQETQYF

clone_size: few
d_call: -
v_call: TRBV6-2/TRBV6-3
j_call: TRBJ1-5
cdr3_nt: TGTGCCAGCAGTCGTACGGGGTCCGGCGGCAATCAGCCCCAGCATTTT
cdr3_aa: CASSRTGSGGNQPQHF

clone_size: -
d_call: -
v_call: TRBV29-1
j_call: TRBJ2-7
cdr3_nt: TGCAGCGTTGAAGGCAGGGGATTCTACGAGCAGTACTTC
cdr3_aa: CSVEGRGFYEQYF

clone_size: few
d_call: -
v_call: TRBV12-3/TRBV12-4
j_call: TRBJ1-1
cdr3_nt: TGTGCCAGCGGCGAAAGTCGAGGGAGGGCTTTCTTT
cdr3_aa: CASGESRGRAFF

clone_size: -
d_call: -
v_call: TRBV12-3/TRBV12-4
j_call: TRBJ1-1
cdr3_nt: TGTGCCAGCAGTTCCCGACGGGGGAGTGGAGCTTTCTTT
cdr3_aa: CASSSRRGSGAFF

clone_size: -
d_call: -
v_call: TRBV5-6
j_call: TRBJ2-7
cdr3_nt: TGTGCCAGCAGCTTTACAGGGTCCCCTTCCTACGAGCAGTACTTC
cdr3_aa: CASSFTGSPSYEQYF

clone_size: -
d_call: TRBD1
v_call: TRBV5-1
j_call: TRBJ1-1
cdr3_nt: TGCGCCAGCAGCTTCGAGACAGGGGGAACTGAAGCTTTCTTT
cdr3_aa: CASSFETGGTEAFF

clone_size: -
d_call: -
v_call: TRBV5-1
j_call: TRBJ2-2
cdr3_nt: TGCGCCAGCAAGTCCTCAGGGGCGAACACCGGGGAGCTGTTTTTT
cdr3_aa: CASKSSGANTGELFF

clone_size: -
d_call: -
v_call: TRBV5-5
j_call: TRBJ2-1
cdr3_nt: TGTGCCAGCAGCTTGCACCTTGGGGGGGCTACTTACAATGAGCAGGTCTTC
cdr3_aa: CASSLHLGGATYNEQVF

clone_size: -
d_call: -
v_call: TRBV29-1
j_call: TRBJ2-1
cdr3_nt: TGCAGCGTTGAGGATTTAGGGCAGGTGAATGAGCAGTTCTTC
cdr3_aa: CSVEDLGQVNEQFF

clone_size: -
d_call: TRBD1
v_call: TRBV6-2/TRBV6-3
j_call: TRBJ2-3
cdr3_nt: TGTGCCAGCAGTTACCGGCGGGGACAGGTCCCAGGTACGCAGTATTTT
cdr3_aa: CASSYRRGQVPGTQYF

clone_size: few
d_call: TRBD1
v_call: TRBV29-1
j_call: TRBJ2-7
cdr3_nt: TGCAGCGGTGGGGACAGGGGGCTCGGAGGCTCCTACGAGCAGTACTTC
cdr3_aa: CSGGDRGLGGSYEQYF

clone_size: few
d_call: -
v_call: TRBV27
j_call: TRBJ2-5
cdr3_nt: TGTGCCAGCAGGGGGGCGGGAGAGACCCAGTACTTC
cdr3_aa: CASRGAGETQYF

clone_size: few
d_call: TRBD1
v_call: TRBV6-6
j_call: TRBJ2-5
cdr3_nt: TGTGCCAGCAGTTACCGGACAGGGACTCTCGAGACCCAGTACTTC
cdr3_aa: CASSYRTGTLETQYF

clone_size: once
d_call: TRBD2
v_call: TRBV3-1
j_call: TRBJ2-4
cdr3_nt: TGTGCCGCGGGGGGGGCTATCCAGTACTTC
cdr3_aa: CAAGGAIQYF

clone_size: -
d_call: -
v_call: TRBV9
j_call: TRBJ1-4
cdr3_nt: TGTGCCAGCAGCGCGCGCCCGGGAGGAGAAAAACTGTTTTTT
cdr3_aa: CASSARPGGEKLFF

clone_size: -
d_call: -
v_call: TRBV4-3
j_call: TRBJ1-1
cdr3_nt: TGCGCCAGCAGCCAAGAAGGAGACGAAAGAGGGACTGAAGCTTTCTTT
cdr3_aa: CASSQEGDERGTEAFF

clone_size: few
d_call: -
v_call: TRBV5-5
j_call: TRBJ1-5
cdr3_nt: TGTGCCAGCAGCCCTGAGGGCTACGGGCCCCAGCATTTT
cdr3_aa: CASSPEGYGPQHF

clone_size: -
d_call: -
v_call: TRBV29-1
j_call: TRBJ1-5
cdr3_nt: TGCAGCGTTGGAGACACTCGGCAGCCCCAGCATTTT
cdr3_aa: CSVGDTRQPQHF

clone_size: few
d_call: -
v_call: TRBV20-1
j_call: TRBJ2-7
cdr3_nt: TGCAGTGCTAGAGGGGCCAGGGGCAAATCAAGGTACGAGCAGTACTTC
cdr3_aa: CSARGARGKSRYEQYF

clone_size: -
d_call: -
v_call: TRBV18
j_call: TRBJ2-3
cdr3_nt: TGTGCCAGCTCACCACGGGGGACCGGGGTTGGCACAGATACGCAGTATTTT
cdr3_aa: CASSPRGTGVGTDTQYF

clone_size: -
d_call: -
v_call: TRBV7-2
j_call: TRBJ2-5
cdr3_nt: TGTGCCAGCAGCTCTCGTCCCTCGCGGGTAGAGACCCAGTACTTC
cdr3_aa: CASSSRPSRVETQYF

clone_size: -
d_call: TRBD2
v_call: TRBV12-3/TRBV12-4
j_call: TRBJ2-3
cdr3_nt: TGTGCCAGCAGTTTGGGACTAGCGGGGGTATATACGCAGTATTTT
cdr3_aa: CASSLGLAGVYTQYF

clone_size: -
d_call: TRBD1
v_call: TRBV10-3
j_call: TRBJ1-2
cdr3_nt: TGTGCCATCATGCAGTCAGGGGGCGGGAAGAACTATGGCTACACCTTC
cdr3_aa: CAIMQSGGGKNYGYTF

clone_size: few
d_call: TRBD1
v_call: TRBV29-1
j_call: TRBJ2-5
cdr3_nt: TGCAGCGTTGAAGGGGAAGGACAGGGGGCCGTGGAGACCCAGTACTTC
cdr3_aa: CSVEGEGQGAVETQYF

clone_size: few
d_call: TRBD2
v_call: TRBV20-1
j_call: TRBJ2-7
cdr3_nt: TGCAGTGAGAAGCGGGGGGGCCGGTATAGCGACGAGCAGTACTTC
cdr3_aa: CSEKRGGRYSDEQYF